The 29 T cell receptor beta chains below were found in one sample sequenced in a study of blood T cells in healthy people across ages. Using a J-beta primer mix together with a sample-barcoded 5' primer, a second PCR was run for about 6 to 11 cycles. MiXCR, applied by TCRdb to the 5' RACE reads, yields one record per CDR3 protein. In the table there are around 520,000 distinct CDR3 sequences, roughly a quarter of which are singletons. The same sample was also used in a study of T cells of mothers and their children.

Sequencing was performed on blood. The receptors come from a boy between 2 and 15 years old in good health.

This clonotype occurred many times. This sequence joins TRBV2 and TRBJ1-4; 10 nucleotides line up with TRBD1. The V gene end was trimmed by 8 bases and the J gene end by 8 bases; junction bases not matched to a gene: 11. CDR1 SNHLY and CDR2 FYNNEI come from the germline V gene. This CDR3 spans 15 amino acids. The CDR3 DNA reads TGTGCCAGCCTCGCCAGGGACAGGGGTAACGAAAAACTGTTTTTT. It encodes CASLARDRGNEKLFF.

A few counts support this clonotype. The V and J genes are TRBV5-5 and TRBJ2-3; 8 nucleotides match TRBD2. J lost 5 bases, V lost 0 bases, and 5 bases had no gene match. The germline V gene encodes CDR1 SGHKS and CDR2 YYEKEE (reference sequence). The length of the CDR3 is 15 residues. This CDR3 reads CASSLGGLVQDTQYF. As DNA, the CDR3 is TGTGCCAGCAGCTTGGGGGGACTAGTGCAAGATACGCAGTATTTT.

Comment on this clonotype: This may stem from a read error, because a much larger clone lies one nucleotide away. In DNA form, the CDR3 reads TGTGCCAGCAGCTCAACCCTGGGAATTAGGAGGTCAGAGACCCAGTACTTC. This translates into CASSSTLGIRRSETQYF. The gene calls are TRBV7-8 and TRBJ2-5, with D possibly matching TRBD2 (5 bases). The CDR3 has 17 amino acids. From germline, CDR1 is SGHVS and CDR2 FQNEAQ. V gave up 4 bases and J gave up 4 bases, with 22 bases separating them.

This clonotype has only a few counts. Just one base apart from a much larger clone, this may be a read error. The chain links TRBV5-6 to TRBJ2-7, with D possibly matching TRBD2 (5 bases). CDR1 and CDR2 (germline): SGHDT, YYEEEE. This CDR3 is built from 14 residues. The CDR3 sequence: CACSLGIREYEQYF. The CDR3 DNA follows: TGTGCCTGCAGCTTGGGGATCCGGGAATACGAGCAGTACTTC.

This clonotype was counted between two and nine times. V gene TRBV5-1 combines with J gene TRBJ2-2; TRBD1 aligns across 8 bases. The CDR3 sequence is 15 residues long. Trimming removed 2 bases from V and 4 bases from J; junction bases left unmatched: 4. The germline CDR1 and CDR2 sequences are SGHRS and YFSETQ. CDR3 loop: CASSLTGTGTGELFF. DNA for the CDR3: TGCGCCAGCAGCTTAACCGGGACAGGCACCGGGGAGCTGTTTTTT.

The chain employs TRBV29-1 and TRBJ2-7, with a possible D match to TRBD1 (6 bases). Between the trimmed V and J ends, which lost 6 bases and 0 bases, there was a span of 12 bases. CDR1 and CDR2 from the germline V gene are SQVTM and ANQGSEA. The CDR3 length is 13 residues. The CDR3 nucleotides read TGCAGCGTGGCCGGGACACTCTCCTACGAGCAGTACTTC. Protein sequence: CSVAGTLSYEQYF.

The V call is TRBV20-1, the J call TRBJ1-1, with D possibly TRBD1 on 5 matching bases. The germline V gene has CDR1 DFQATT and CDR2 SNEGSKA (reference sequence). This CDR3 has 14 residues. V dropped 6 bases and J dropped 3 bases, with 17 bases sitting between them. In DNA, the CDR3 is TGCAGTGCAGCGGATTGGGGCGAGGACACTGAAGCTTTCTTT. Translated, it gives CSAADWGEDTEAFF.

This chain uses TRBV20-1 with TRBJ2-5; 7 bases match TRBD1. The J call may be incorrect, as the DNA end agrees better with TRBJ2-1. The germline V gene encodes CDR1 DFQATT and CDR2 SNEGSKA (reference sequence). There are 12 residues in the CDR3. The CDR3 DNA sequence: TGCAGTGCCATACAGGGGCGGGATGAGCAGTTCTTC. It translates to CSAIQGRDEQFF.

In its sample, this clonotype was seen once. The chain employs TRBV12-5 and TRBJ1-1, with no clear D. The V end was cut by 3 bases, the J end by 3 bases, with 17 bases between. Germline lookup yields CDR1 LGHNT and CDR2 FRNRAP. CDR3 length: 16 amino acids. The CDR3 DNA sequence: TGTGCTAGTGGTTTCTACCTACGCAGGCTGTACACTGAAGCTTTCTTT. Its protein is CASGFYLRRLYTEAFF.

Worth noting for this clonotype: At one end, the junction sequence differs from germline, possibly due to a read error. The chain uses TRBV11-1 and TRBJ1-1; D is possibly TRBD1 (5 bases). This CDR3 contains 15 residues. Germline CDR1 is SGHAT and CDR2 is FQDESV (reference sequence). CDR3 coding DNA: TGTGTCAGCAGCTTTAACAGGTTACCGAACACTGAAGCTTTCTTT. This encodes CVSSFNRLPNTEAFF.

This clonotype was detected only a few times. The CDR3 spells CASGLGQGKYQYF. The CDR3 region has the DNA TGTGCTAGTGGTTTGGGGCAGGGGAAGTATCAGTACTTC. The rearrangement joins TRBV12-5 to TRBJ2-7; D may be TRBD1 (6 bases). The CDR3 runs 13 residues. V was shortened by 1 base and J by 10 bases, with 14 bases between the two germline ends. Germline V CDR1 and CDR2: LGHNT, FRNRAP.

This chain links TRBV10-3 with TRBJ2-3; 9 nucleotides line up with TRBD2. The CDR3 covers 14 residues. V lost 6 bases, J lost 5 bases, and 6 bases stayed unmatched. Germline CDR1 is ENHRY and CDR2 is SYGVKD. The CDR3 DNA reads TGTGCCATCAGCGTAGCGGGAGAGGGAGATACGCAGTATTTT. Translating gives CAISVAGEGDTQYF.

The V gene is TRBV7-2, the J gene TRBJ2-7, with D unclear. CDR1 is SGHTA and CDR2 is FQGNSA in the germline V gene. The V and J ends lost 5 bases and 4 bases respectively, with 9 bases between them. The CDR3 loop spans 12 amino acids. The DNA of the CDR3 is TGTGCCAGCAGCGTCCAGAGATACGAGCAGTACTTC. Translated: CASSVQRYEQYF.

CDR3 sequence (DNA): TGCAGCGTTGACTCCCGGGACACCGATGAAAAACTGTTTTTT. It is translated as CSVDSRDTDEKLFF. V gene TRBV29-1 combines with J gene TRBJ1-4; a possible D gene is TRBD1 (6 bases). Germline CDR1 SQVTM, CDR2 ANQGSEA. Deletions cut 3 bases from V and 6 bases from J, with 14 bases between. There are 14 residues in the CDR3.

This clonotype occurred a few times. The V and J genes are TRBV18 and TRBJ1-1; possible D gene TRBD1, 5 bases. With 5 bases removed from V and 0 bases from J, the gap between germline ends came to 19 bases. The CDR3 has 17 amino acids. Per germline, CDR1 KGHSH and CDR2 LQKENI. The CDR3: CASSVTGTPRVNTEAFF. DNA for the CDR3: TGTGCCAGCTCAGTGACCGGGACCCCCCGGGTGAACACTGAAGCTTTCTTT. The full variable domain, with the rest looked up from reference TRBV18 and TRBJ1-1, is NAGVMQNPRHLVRRRGQEARLRCSPMKGHSHVYWYRQLPEEGLKFMVYLQKENIIDESGMPKERFSAEFPKEGPSILRIQQVVRGDSAAYFCASSVTGTPRVNTEAFFGQGTRLTVV.

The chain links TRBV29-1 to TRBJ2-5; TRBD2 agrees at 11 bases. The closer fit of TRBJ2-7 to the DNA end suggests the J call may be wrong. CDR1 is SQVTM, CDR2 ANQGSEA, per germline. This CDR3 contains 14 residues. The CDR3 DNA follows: TGCAGCGTTCCACTAGCGGGGGCGTCCTACGAGCAGTACTTC. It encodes CSVPLAGASYEQYF.

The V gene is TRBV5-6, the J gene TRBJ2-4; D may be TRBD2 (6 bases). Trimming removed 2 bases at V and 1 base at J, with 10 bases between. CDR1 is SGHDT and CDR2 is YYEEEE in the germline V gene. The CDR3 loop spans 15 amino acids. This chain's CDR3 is CASSFGGVAKNIQYF. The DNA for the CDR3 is TGTGCCAGCAGCTTCGGAGGGGTGGCCAAAAACATTCAGTACTTC.

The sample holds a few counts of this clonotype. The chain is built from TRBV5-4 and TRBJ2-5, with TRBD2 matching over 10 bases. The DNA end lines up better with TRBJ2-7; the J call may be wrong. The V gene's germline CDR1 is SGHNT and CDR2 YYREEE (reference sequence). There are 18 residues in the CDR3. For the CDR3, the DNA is TGTGCCAGCAGCCCCGGGACTAGCGCCCCAGCCCCCTCCTACGAGCAGTACTTC. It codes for CASSPGTSAPAPSYEQYF.

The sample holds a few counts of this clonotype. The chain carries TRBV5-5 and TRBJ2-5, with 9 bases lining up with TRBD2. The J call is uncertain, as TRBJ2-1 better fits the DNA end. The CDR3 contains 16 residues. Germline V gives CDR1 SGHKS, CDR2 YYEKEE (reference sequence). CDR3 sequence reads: CASSLMRTSAYNEQFF. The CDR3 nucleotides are TGTGCCAGCAGCTTAATGAGGACTAGCGCTTACAATGAGCAGTTCTTC.

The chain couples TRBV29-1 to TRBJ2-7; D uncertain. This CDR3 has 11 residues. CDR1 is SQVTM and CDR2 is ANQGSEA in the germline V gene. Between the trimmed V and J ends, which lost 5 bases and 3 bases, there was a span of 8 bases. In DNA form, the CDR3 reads TGCAGCGTTCTCATCGACTACGAGCAGTACTTC. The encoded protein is CSVLIDYEQYF.

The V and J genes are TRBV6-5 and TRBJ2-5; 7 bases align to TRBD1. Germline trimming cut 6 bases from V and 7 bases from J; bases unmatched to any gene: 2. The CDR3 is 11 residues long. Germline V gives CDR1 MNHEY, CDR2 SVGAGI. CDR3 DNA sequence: TGTGCCAGCAGCAGACAGGGGACCCAGTACTTC. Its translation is CASSRQGTQYF.

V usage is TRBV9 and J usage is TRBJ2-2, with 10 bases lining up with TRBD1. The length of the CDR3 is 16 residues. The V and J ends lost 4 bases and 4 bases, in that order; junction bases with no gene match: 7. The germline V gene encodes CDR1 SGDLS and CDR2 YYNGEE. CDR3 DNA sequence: TGTGCCAGCAGCCGCGGACAGGGGGGTTTCACCGGGGAGCTGTTTTTT. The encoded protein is CASSRGQGGFTGELFF.

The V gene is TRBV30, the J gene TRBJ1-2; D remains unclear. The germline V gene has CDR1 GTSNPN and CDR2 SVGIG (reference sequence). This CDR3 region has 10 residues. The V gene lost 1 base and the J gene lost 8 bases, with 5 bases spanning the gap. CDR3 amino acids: CAWSDGGYTF. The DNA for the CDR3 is TGTGCCTGGAGTGATGGAGGCTACACCTTC.

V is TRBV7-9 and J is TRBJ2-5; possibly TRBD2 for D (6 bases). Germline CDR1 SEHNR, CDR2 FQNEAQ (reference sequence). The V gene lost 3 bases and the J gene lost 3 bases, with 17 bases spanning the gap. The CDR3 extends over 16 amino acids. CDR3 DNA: TGTGCCAGCAGCTTTGAAGTCGGTTGGGGGGAAGAGACCCAGTACTTC. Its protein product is CASSFEVGWGEETQYF.

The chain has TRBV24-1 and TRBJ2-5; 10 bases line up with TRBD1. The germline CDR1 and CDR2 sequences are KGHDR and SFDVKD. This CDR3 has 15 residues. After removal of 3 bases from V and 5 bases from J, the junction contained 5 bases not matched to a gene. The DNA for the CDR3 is TGTGCCACCAGTGATCCCGGGACAGGGGAGGAGACCCAGTACTTC. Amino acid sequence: CATSDPGTGEETQYF.

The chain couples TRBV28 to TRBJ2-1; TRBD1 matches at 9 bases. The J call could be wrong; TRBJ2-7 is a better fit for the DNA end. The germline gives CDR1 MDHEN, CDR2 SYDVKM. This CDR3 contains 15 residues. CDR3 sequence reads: CASKPWGDRGTEQYF. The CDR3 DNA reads TGTGCCAGCAAACCTTGGGGAGACAGGGGGACCGAGCAGTACTTC.

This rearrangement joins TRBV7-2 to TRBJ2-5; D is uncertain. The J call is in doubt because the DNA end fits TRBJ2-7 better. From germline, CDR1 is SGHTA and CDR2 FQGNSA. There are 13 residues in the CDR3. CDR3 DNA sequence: TGTGCCAGCAGCTTCAATCCCGACCTCGAGCAGTACTTC. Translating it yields CASSFNPDLEQYF.

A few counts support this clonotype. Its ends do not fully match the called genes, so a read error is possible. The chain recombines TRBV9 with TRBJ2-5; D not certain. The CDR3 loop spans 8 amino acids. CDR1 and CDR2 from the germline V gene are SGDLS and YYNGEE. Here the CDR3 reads CASSDRDF. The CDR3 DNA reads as TGTGCCAGCAGCGATCGGGACTTC.

CDR3 in DNA: TGCAGCGTTGTTTTACAGCAGGTGTATGAGCAGTTCTTC. It is translated as CSVVLQQVYEQFF. V usage is TRBV29-1 and J usage is TRBJ2-1; D uncertain. CDR3 length equals 13 residues. From germline, CDR1 is SQVTM and CDR2 ANQGSEA. V lost 4 bases to trimming and J lost 8 bases, with 15 bases between them.